The 14 T cell receptor beta chains given below trace back to one sample, sequenced in a study of blood T cells in healthy people across ages. A second PCR of roughly 7 to 11 cycles used a sample-barcoded 5' primer and a J-beta primer mix. TCRdb ran MiXCR on the 5' RACE reads and lists one entry per CDR3 protein. Among 600,000 or so distinct CDR3 sequences, 25% to 35% were seen once, and the ten largest hold around 16%. Source material: blood. All receptors derive from a woman older than 75 in good health.

This CDR3 is CASSQEAGYGYTF. CDR3 in DNA: TGCGCCAGCAGCCAAGAAGCGGGCTATGGCTACACCTTC. This chain connects TRBV4-3 to TRBJ1-2; D is ambiguous. Trimming removed 0 bases from V and 4 bases from J, with 6 bases in between. The CDR3 spans 13 residues. Germline lookup yields CDR1 LGHNA and CDR2 YSLEER.

This clonotype was seen repeatedly, ten times or more. The chain couples TRBV3-1 to TRBJ2-7, with D perhaps matching TRBD1 or TRBD2 (5 bases each). Germline loops: CDR1 LGHDT, CDR2 YNNKEL (reference sequence). This CDR3 comprises 15 residues. Trimming took 0 bases from V and 7 from J, leaving 16 bases between them. CDR3 residues: CASSQEGQGGGEQYF. CDR3 nucleotides: TGTGCCAGCAGCCAAGAAGGGCAGGGTGGAGGAGAGCAGTACTTC.

A note on this clonotype: A much larger clone lies one base from this, so it may be a read error. The V call is TRBV6-6, the J call TRBJ2-3; D may be TRBD1 or TRBD2 (6 bases each). CDR3 length equals 14 residues. CDR1 MNHNY and CDR2 SVGAGI come from the germline V gene (reference sequence). CDR3 sequence (DNA): TGTGCCAGCACCGGAGCCCGGGGGCGGGTTACGCGGTATTTT. Encoded protein: CASTGARGRVTRYF.

This clonotype was observed many times. The chain has TRBV28 and TRBJ1-2; D not resolved. Germline loops: CDR1 MDHEN, CDR2 SYDVKM. Deletions cut 7 bases from V and 5 bases from J, with 5 bases between. The CDR3 has 10 residues. In DNA form, the CDR3 reads TGTGCCAGCAAAAGTTATGGCTACACCTTC. Residues: CASKSYGYTF.

This clonotype has just a few counts. Possible read error: a much larger clone is one base away. The chain combines TRBV6-2 or TRBV6-3 with TRBJ1-2; 8 nucleotides agree with TRBD1. The V segment lost 6 bases and the J segment 4 bases; nucleotides outside the gene matches: 4. Looked up from germline, CDR1 is MNHEY and CDR2 is SVGEGT. The CDR3 runs 13 residues. Here the CDR3 reads CASRTGQGYGYTF. CDR3 nucleotide sequence: TGTGCCAGCAGGACTGGACAGGGCTATGGCTACACCTTC.

This clonotype showed up just a few times. The chain recombines TRBV20-1 with TRBJ1-1, with D perhaps matching TRBD1 (6 bases). Trimming shortened V by 4 bases and J by 0 bases, and 15 bases separated the two germline ends. The germline CDR1 and CDR2 sequences are DFQATT and SNEGSKA (reference sequence). CDR3 size: 15 residues. The chain's CDR3 is CSAKGGGRMNTEAFF. CDR3 in DNA: TGCAGTGCTAAGGGGGGGGGCCGTATGAACACTGAAGCTTTCTTT.

The rearrangement joins TRBV6-2 or TRBV6-3 to TRBJ2-3, with TRBD2 matching 7 bases. J lost 3 bases, V lost 5 bases, and 8 bases had no gene match. The CDR3 is 15 amino acids. Germline CDR1 MNHEY, CDR2 SVGEGT. The CDR3 loop is CASSLEGGNTDTQYF. DNA for the CDR3: TGTGCCAGCAGTCTAGAGGGAGGGAATACAGATACGCAGTATTTT.

Of note for this clonotype: This could be a read error, since a much larger clone is one nucleotide away. The chain recombines TRBV7-3 with TRBJ2-5; 7 nucleotides line up with TRBD1. CDR1 and CDR2 (germline): SGHTA, FQGTGA. This CDR3 is 15 amino acids long. Unmatched junction bases numbered 12, after V lost 0 bases and J lost 11 bases. DNA of the CDR3: TGTGCCAGCAGCTTAACCGAGGGGGCTTTCGGCGGGCAGTACTTC. This encodes CASSLTEGAFGGQYF.

The V gene is TRBV20-1, the J gene TRBJ1-1; 8 bases line up with TRBD1. The germline gives CDR1 DFQATT, CDR2 SNEGSKA (reference sequence). The CDR3 extends over 16 amino acids. J lost 5 bases, V lost 3 bases, and 14 bases had no gene match. The DNA of the CDR3 is TGCAGTGCTAGGGGACGACAGGGGCGGGCGTGGACTGAAGCTTTCTTT. This encodes CSARGRQGRAWTEAFF.

The chain links TRBV6-5 to TRBJ2-1, with D possibly being TRBD2 (7 bases). This CDR3 spans 18 amino acids. In germline, CDR1 is MNHEY, CDR2 SVGAGI. The V and J ends lost 4 bases and 6 bases respectively, with 25 bases between them. CDR3 nucleotide sequence: TGTGCCAGCAGTTGCCCAACCGGGGGGCGAAATATGGGCAATGAGCAGTTCTTC. Its protein is CASSCPTGGRNMGNEQFF.

This clonotype was observed at least ten times. The gene calls are TRBV15 and TRBJ1-3; D not certain. The germline gives CDR1 LNHNV, CDR2 YYDKDF (reference sequence). Trimming left V 0 bases short and J 4 bases short, with 7 bases between. The CDR3 runs to 14 residues. The CDR3 coding sequence is TGTGCCACCAGCAGAGATCGAATCGGAAACACCATATATTTT. Protein sequence: CATSRDRIGNTIYF.

Only a few counts were recorded for this clonotype. V gene TRBV3-1 combines with J gene TRBJ1-4; no firm D call. The CDR3 is made up of 18 amino acids. Germline CDR1 reads LGHDT; CDR2 reads YNNKEL (reference sequence). Trimming shortened V by 0 bases and J by 10 bases, and 24 bases separated the two germline ends. CDR3 sequence: CASSQDLVRGLLPGKLFF. CDR3 nucleotides: TGTGCCAGCAGCCAAGATTTGGTCCGAGGTCTACTACCTGGAAAACTGTTTTTT.

The CDR3 sequence: CASSEARAGEAFF. CDR3 nucleotide sequence: TGTGCCAGCAGTGAAGCGAGGGCAGGTGAAGCTTTCTTT. The chain uses TRBV6-1 and TRBJ1-1, with unresolved D. This CDR3 region has 13 residues. Per the germline V gene, CDR1 is MNHNS and CDR2 is SASEGT. The V and J ends lost 0 bases and 7 bases respectively, with 9 bases between them.

This clonotype came up many times. The rearrangement uses TRBV28 and TRBJ2-7, with D tentatively TRBD1 (5 bases). The CDR3 spans 15 residues. CDR1 MDHEN and CDR2 SYDVKM come from the germline V gene. V was cut by 8 bases and J by 0 bases, with 17 bases left in between. CDR3: CASYAGAAVSYEQYF. The CDR3 coding sequence is TGTGCCAGCTACGCTGGGGCAGCAGTCTCCTACGAGCAGTACTTC.